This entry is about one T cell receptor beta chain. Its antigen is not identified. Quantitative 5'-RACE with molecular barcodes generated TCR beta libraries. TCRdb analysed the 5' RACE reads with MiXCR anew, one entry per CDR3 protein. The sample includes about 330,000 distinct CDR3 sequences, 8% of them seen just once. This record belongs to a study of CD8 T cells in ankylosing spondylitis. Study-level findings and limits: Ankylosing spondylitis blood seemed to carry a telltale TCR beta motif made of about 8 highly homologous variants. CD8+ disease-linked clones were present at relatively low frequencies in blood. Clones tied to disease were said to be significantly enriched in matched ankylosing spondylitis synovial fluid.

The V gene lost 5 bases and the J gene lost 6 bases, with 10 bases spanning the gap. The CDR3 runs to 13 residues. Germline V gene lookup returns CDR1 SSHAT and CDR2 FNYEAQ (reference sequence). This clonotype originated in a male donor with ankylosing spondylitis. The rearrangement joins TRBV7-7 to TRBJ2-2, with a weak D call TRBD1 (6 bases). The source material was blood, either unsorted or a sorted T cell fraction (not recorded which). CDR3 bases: TGTGCCAGCAGCCACAGGGTGGCCGGGGAGCTGTTTTTT. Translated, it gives CASSHRVAGELFF.